This T cell receptor beta chain was identified during a study of regulatory T cells in long-lasting Graves disease. The V end was cut by 4 bases, the J end by 1 base, with 18 bases between. The CDR3 extends over 17 amino acids. Germline V CDR1 and CDR2: SGHDT, YYEEEE. Time point denoted: newly diagnosed GD, antithyroid drugs for less than 3 months. Researchers made the TCR library from RNA that was extracted from PBMCs. The guidelines of the American Thyroid Association were the basis for diagnosing Graves' disease. Construction of the TCR beta libraries employed iRepertoire HTBI primers in conjunction with Arm-PCR of CDR3 regions. TCRdb analysed the multiplex PCR reads with MiXCR anew, one entry per CDR3 protein. The repertoire consists of hundreds of thousands of distinct CDR3 sequences, with about 16% occurring once and the leading ten covering about 10%. These same records also appear under a second study, on T cells in Graves' hyperthyroidism and ophthalmopathy. That source notes: RT-PCR in the first round (using the HTBI primer set) targeted the TCR CDR3. Classification by a 13 V-J model distinguished ophthalmopathy from stable hyperthyroidism.

The V call is TRBV5-6, the J call TRBJ2-1, with D tentatively TRBD2 (6 bases). The receptor was isolated from a woman between 25 and 40 years old with Graves disease. Source: peripheral blood mononuclear cells (PBMCs), taken at new diagnosis, from a patient treated with antithyroid drugs. The CDR3 spells CASSGNRDSHSYNEQFF. CDR3 coding DNA: TGTGCCAGCAGCGGGAACCGGGACTCTCATTCCTACAATGAGCAGTTCTTC.